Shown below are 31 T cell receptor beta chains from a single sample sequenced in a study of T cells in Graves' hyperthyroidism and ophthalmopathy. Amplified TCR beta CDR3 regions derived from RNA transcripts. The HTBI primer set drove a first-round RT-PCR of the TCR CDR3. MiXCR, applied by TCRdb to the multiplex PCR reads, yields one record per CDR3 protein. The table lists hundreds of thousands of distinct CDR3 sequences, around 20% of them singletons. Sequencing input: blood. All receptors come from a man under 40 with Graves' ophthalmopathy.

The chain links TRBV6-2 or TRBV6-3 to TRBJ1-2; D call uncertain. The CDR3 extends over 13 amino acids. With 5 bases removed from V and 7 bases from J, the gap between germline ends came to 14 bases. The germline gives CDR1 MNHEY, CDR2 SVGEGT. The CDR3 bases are TGTGCCAGCAGTAACCATTCACCCGCTGGCTACACCTTC. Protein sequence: CASSNHSPAGYTF.

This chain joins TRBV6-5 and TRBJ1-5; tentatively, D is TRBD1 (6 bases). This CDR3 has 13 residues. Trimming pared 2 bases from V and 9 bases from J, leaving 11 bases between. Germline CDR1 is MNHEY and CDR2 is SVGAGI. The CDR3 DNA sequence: TGTGCCAGCAGTTACCTTGGACAGCTGCCCCAGCATTTT. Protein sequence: CASSYLGQLPQHF.

CDR3: CASSQPAAKNIQYF. Here the CDR3 DNA reads TGTGCCAGCAGTCAACCGGCAGCCAAAAACATTCAGTACTTC. The chain is built from TRBV12-3 or TRBV12-4 and TRBJ2-4; D gene uncertain. The CDR3 covers 14 residues. V gave up 5 bases and J gave up 0 bases, with 8 bases separating them.

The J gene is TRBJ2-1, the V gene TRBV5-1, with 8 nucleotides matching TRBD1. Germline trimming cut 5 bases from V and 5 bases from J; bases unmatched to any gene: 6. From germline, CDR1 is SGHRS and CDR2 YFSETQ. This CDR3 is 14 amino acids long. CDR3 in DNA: TGCGCCAGCAGTGGGGACAGGAAAGACAATGAGCAGTTCTTC. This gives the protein CASSGDRKDNEQFF.

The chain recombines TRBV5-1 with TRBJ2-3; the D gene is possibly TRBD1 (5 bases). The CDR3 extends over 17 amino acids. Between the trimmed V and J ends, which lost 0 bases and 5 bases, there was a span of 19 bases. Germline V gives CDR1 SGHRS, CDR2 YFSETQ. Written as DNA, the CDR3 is TGCGCCAGCAGCTTGGGTGTGGGTACGTCCGGACAAGATACGCAGTATTTT. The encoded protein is CASSLGVGTSGQDTQYF. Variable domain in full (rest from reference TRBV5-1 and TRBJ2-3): KAGVTQTPRYLIKTRGQQVTLSCSPISGHRSVSWYQQTPGQGLQFLFEYFSETQRNKGNFPGRFSGRQFSNSRSEMNVSTLELGDSALYLCASSLGVGTSGQDTQYFGPGTRLTVL.

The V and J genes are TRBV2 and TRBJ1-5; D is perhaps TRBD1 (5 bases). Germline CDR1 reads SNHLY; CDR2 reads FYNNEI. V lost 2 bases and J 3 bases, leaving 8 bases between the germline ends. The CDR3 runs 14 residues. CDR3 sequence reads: CASSEWDYNQPQHF. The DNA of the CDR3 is TGTGCCAGCAGTGAATGGGACTACAATCAGCCCCAGCATTTT.

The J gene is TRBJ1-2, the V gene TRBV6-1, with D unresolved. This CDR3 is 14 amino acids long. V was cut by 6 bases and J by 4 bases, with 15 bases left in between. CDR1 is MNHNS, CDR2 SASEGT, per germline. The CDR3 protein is CASRTVDMGYGYTF. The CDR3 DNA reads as TGTGCCAGCAGAACGGTCGACATGGGCTATGGCTACACCTTC.

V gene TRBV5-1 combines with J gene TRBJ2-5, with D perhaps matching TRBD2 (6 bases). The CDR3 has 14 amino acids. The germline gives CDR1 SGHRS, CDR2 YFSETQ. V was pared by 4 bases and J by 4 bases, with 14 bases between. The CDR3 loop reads CASSISGGRETQYF. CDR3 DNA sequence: TGCGCCAGCAGCATTTCAGGAGGGAGAGAGACCCAGTACTTC.

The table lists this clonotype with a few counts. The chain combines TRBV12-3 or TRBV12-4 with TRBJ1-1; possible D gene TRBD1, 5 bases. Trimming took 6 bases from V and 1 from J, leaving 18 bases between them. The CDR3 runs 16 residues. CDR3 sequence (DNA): TGTGCCAGCAGCCAGAGTTTGGGGGGGGGGAACACTGAAGCTTTCTTT. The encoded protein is CASSQSLGGGNTEAFF.

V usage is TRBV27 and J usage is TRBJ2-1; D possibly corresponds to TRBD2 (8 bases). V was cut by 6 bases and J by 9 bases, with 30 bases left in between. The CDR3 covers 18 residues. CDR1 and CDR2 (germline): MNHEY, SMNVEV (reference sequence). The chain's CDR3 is CASRGGRSKRGLLGEQFF. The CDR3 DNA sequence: TGTGCCAGCAGGGGCGGGAGGTCGAAAAGGGGGCTTTTGGGTGAGCAGTTCTTC.

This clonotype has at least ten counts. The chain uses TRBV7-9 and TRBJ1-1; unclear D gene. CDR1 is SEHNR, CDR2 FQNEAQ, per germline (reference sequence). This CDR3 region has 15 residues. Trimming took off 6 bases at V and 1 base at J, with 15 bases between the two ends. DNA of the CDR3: TGTGCCAGCAGTCCCCGACCCGTTCAGAACACTGAAGCTTTCTTT. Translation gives CASSPRPVQNTEAFF.

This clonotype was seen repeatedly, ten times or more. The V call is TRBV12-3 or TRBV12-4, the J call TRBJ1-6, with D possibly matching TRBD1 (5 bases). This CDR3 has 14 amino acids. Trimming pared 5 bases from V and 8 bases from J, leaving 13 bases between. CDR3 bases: TGTGCCAGCAGTAAGAGGGGCCGGGATTCACCCCTCCACTTT. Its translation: CASSKRGRDSPLHF.

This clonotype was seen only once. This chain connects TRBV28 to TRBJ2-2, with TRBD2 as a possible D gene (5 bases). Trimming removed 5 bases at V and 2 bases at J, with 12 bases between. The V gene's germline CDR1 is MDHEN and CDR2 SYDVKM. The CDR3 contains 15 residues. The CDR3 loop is CASSKLEDNTGELFF. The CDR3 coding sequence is TGTGCCAGCAGTAAACTAGAGGACAACACCGGGGAGCTGTTTTTT.

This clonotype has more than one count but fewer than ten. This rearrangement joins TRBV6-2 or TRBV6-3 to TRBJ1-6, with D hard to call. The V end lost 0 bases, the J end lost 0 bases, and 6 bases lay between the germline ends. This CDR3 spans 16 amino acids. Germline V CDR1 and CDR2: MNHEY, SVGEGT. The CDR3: CASSYSDSSYNSPLHF. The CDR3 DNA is TGTGCCAGCAGTTACTCCGATAGCTCCTATAATTCACCCCTCCACTTT.

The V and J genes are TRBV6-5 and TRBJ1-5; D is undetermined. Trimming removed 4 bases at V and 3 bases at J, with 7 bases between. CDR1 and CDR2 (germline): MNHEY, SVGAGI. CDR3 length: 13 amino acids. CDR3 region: CASSLRANQPQHF. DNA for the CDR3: TGTGCCAGCAGTTTAAGGGCCAATCAGCCCCAGCATTTT.

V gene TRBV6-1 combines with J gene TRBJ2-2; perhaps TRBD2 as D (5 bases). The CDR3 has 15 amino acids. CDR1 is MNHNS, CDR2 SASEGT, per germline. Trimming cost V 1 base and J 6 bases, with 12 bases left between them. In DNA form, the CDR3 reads TGTGCCAGCAGTGAAGGTGTGGCTAGCCCCGGGGAGCTGTTTTTT. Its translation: CASSEGVASPGELFF.

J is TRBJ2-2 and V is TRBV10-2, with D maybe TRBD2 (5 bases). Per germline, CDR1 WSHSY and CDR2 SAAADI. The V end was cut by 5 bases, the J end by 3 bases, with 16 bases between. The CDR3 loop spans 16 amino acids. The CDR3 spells CASSNVGVMYTGELFF. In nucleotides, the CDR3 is TGCGCCAGCAGTAACGTGGGAGTTATGTACACCGGGGAGCTGTTTTTT.

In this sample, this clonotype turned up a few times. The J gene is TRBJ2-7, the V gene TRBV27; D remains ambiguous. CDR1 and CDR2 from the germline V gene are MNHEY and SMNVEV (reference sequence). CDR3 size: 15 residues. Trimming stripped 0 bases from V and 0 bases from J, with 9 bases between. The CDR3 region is CASSLSISSSYEQYF. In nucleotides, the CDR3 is TGTGCCAGCAGTTTATCGATCAGTAGCTCCTACGAGCAGTACTTC.

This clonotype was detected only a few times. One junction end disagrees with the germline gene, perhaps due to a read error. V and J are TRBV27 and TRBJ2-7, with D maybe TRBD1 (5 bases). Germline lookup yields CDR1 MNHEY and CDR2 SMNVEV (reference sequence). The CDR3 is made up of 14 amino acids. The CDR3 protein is CASSVSRVSYEQYF. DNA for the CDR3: TGTGCCAGCAGTGTATCCAGGGTCTCCTACGAGCAGTACTTC.

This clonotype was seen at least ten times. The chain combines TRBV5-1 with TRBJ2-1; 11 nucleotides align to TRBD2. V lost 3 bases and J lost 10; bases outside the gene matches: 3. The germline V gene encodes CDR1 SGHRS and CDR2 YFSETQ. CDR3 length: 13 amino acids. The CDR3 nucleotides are TGCGCCAGCAGCTCACTAGCGGGAGCGGAGCAGTTCTTC. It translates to CASSSLAGAEQFF.

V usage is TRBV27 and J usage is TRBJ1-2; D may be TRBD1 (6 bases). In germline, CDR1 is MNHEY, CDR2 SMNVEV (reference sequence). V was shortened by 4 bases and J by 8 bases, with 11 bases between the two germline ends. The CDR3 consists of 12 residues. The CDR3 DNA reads TGTGCCAGCAGTTCGGCAGGGGTAGGCTACACCTTC. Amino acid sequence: CASSSAGVGYTF.

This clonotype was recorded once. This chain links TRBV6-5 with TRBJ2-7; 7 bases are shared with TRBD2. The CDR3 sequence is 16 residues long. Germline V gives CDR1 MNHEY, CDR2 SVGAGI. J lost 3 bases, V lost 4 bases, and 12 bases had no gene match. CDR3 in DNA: TGTGCCAGCAGTTGGCCCTGGGGGAGGGAAAACTACGAGCAGTACTTC. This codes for CASSWPWGRENYEQYF.

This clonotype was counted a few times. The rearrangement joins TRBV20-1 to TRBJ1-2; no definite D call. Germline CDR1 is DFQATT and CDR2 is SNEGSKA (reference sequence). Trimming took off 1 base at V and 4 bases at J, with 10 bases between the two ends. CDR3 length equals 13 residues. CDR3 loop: CSARAIPSYGYTF. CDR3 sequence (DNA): TGCAGTGCTAGAGCTATTCCGTCCTATGGCTACACCTTC.

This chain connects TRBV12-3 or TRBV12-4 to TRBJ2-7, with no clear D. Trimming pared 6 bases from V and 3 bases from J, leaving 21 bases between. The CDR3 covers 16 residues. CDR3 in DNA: TGTGCCAGCAGCTCCCTCTGGGCCTGGAACGACTACGAGCAGTACTTC. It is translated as CASSSLWAWNDYEQYF.

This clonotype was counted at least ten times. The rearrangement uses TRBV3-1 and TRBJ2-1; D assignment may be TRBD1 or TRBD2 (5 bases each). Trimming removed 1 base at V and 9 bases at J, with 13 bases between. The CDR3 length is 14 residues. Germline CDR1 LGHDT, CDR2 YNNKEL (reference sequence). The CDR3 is CASSQAGRVGEQFF. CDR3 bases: TGTGCCAGCAGCCAAGCGGGGCGAGTTGGTGAGCAGTTCTTC.

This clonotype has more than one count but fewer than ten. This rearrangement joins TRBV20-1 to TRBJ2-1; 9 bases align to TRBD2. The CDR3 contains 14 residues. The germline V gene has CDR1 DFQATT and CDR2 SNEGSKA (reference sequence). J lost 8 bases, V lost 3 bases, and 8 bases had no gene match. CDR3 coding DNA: TGCAGTGCTAGGGGTAGCGGGAGAGTATATGAGCAGTTCTTC. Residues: CSARGSGRVYEQFF.

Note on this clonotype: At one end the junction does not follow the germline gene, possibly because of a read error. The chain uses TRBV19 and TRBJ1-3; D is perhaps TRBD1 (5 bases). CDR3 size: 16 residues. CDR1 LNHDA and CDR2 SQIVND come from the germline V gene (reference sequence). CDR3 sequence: CAGSIRSSRVGNTIYF. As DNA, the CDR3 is TGTGCCGGTAGTATCCGCTCAAGCAGGGTAGGAAACACCATATATTTT.

The CDR3 sequence is CAWILGGTTDTQYF. CDR3 nucleotides: TGTGCCTGGATCCTAGGTGGGACCACAGATACGCAGTATTTT. This chain uses TRBV30 with TRBJ2-3, with D perhaps being TRBD1 or TRBD2 (5 bases each). Germline V gene data show CDR1 as GTSNPN and CDR2 as SVGIG (reference sequence). The CDR3 length is 14 residues. V lost 4 bases and J 2 bases, leaving 13 bases between the germline ends.

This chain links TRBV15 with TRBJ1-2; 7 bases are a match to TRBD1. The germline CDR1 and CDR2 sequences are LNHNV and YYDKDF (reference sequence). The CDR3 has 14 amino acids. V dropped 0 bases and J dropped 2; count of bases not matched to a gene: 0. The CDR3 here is CATSREQGNYGYTF. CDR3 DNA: TGTGCCACCAGCAGAGAACAGGGGAACTATGGCTACACCTTC.

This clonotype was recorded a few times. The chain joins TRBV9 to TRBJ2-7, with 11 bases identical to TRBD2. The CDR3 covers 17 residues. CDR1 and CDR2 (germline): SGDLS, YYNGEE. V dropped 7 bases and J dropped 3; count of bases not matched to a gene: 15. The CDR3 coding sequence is TGTGCCAGCTCACCAAACCCCCAGACTAGCGGGATCTACGAGCAGTACTTC. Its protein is CASSPNPQTSGIYEQYF.

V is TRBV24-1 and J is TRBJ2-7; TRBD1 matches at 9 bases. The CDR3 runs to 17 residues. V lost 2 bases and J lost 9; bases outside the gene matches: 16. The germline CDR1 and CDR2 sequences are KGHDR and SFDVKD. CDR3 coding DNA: TGTGCCACCAGTGATTCCCTCGGCTCCGGGACAGGGATGGGGCAGTACTTC. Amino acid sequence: CATSDSLGSGTGMGQYF.